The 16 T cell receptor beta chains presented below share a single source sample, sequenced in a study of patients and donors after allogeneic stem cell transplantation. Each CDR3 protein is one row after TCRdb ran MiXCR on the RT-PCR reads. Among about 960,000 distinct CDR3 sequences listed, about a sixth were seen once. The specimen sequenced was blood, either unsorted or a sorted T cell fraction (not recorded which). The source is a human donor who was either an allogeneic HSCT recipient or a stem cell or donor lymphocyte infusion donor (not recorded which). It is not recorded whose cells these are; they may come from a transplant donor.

CDR3 sequence (DNA): TGTGCCAGCAGCTTCGACCTAGCGGACACCGGGGAGCTGTTTTTT. Encoded protein: CASSFDLADTGELFF. The chain joins TRBV11-3 to TRBJ2-2; TRBD2 agrees at 7 bases. Looked up from germline, CDR1 is SGHNT and CDR2 is YENEEA. This CDR3 has 15 residues. The V and J ends lost 3 bases and 3 bases, in that order; junction bases with no gene match: 4.

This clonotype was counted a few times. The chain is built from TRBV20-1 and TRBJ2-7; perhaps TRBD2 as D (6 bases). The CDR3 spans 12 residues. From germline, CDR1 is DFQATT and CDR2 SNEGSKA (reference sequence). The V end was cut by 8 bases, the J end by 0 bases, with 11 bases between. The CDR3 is CSPSGLSYEQYF. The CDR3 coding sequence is TGCAGTCCTTCGGGACTCTCCTACGAGCAGTACTTC.

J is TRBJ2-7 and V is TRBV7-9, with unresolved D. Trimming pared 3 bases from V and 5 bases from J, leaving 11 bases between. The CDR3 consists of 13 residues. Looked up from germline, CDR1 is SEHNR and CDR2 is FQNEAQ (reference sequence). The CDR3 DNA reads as TGTGCCAGCAGCTTCCCCTTGAGCAACGAGCAGTACTTC. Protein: CASSFPLSNEQYF.

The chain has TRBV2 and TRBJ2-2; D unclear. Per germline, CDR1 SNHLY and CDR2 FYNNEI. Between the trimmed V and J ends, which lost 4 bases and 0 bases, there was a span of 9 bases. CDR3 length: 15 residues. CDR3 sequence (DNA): TGTGCCAGCAGTGCTGAACTCACGAACACCGGGGAGCTGTTTTTT. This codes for CASSAELTNTGELFF.

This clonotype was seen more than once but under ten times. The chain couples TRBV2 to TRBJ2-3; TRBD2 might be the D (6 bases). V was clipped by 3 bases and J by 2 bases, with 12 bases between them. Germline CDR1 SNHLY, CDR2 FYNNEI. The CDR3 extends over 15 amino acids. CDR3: CASSDREQYTDTQYF. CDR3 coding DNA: TGTGCCAGCAGTGATCGGGAGCAGTACACAGATACGCAGTATTTT.

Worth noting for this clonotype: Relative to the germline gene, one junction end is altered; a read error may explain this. The CDR3 DNA reads TGTGCCACCAGTGATTTGGGAGCGGGAGTATCCTCCAATGAGCAGTTCTTC. Its translation is CATSDLGAGVSSNEQFF. The V call is TRBV24-1, the J call TRBJ2-1; 8 positions match TRBD2. This CDR3 comprises 17 residues. Germline V gene lookup returns CDR1 KGHDR and CDR2 SFDVKD.

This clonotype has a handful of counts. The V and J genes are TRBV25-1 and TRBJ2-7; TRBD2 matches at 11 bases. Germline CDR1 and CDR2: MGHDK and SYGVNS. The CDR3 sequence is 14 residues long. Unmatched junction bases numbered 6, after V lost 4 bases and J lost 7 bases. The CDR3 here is CASSVLAGVGEQYF. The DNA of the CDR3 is TGTGCCAGCAGTGTACTAGCGGGAGTAGGTGAGCAGTACTTC.

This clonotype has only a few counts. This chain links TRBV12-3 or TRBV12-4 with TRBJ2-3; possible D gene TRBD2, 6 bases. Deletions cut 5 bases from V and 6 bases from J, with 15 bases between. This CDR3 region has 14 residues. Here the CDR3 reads CASSLSSGRDTQYF. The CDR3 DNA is TGTGCCAGCAGTCTGAGCTCGGGGAGGGATACGCAGTATTTT.

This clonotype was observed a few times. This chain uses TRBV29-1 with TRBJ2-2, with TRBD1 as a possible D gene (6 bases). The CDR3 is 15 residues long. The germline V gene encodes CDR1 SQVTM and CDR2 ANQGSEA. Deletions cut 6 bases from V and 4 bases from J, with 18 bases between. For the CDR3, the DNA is TGCAGCGTCGGCCGAGGGCAGGGGTTCACCGGGGAGCTGTTTTTT. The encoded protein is CSVGRGQGFTGELFF.

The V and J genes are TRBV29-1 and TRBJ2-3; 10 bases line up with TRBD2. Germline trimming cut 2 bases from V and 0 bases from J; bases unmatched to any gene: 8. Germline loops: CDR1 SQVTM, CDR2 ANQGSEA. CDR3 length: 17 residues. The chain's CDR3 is CSVENLKRGGSTDTQYF. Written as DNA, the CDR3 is TGCAGCGTTGAAAATTTGAAGCGGGGGGGGAGCACAGATACGCAGTATTTT.

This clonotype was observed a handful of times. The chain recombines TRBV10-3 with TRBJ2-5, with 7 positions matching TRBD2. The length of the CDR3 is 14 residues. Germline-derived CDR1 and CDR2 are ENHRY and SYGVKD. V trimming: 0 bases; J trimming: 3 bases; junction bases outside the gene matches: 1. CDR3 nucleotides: TGTGCCATCAGTGAGTCTGGGGGGGAAGAGACCCAGTACTTC. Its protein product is CAISESGGEETQYF.

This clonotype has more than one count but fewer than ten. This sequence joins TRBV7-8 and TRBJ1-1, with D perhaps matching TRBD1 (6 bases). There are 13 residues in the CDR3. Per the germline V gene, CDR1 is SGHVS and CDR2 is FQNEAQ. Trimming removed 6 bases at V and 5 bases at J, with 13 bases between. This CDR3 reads CASRNQGWTEAFF. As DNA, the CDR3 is TGTGCCAGCAGGAATCAGGGGTGGACTGAAGCTTTCTTT.

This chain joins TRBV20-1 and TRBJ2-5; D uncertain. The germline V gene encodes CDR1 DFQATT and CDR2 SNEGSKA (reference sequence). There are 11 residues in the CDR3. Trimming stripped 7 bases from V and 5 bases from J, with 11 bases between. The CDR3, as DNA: TGCAGTGTGCCTTACGGGGAGACCCAGTACTTC. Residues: CSVPYGETQYF.

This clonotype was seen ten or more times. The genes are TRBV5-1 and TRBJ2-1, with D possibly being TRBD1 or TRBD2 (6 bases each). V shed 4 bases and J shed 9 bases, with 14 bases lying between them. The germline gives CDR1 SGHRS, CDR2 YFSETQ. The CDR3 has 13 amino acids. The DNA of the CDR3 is TGCGCCAGCAGCGCCCAACAGGGAGGTGAGCAGTTCTTC. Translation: CASSAQQGGEQFF.

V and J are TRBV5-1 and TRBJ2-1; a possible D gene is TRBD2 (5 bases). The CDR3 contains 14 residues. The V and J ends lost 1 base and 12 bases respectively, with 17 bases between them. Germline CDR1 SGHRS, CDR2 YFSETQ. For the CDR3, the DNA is TGCGCCAGCAGCTTGCTAGCAGGAGTGCCCGGGCAGTTCTTC. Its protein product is CASSLLAGVPGQFF.

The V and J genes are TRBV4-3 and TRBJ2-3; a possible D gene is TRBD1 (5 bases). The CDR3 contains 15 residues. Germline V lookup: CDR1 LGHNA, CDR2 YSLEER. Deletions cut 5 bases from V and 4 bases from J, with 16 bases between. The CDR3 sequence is CASSSQGLSADTQYF. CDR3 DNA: TGCGCCAGCAGCAGCCAGGGTCTGTCCGCAGATACGCAGTATTTT.